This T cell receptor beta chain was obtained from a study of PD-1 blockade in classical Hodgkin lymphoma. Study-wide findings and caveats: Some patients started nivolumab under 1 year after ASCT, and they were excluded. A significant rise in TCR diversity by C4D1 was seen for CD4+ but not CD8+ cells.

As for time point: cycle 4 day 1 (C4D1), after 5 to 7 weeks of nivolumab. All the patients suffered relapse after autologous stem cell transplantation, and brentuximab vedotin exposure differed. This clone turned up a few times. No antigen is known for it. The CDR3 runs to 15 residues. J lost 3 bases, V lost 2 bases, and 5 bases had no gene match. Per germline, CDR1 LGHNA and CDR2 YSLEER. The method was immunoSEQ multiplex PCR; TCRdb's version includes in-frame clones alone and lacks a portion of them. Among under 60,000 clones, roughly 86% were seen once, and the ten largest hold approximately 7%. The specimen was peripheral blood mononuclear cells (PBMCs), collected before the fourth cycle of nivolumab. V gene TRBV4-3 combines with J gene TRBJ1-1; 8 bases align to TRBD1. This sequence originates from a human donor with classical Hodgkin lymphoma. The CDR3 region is CASSQTWTGHTEAFF. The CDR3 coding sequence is TGCGCCAGCAGCCAAACATGGACAGGGCACACTGAAGCTTTCTTT.